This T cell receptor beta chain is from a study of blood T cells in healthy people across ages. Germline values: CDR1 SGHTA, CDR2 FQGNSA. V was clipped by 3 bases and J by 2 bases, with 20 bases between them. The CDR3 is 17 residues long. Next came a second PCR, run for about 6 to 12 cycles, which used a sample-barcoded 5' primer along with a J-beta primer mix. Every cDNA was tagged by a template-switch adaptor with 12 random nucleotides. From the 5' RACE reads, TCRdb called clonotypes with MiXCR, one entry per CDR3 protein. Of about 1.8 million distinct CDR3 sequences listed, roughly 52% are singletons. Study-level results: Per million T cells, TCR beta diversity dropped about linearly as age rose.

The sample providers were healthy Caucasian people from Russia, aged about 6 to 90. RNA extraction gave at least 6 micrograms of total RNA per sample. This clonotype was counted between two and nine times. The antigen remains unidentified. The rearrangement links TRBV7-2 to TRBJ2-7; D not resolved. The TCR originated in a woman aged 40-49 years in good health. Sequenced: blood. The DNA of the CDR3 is TGTACCAGCAGCTTGAGGTTCGGCGAATACGACACCTACGAGCAGTACTTC. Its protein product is CTSSLRFGEYDTYEQYF.